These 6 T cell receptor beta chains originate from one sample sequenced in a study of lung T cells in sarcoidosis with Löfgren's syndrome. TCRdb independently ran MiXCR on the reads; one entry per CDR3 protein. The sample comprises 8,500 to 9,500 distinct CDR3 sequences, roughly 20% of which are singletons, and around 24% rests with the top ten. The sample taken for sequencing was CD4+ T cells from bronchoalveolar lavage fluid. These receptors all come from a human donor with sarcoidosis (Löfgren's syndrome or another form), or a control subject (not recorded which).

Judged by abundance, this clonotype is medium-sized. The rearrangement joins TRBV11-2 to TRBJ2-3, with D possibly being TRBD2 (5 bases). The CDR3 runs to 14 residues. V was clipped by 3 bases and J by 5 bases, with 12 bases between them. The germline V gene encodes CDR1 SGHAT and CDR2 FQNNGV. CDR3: CASSFTGKIDTQYF. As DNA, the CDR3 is TGTGCCAGCAGCTTTACGGGGAAGATAGATACGCAGTATTTT.

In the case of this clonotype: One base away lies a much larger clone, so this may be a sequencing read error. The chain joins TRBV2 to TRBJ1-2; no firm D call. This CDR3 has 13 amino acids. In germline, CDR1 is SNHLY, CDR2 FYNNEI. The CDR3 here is CASSVEARRGYAF. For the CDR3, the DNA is TGTGCCAGCAGTGTGGAGGCTAGACGTGGCTACGCCTTC. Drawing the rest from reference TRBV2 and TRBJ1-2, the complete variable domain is EPEVTQTPSHQVTQMGQEVILRCVPISNHLYFYWYRQILGQKVEFLVSFYNNEISEKSEIFDDQFSVERPDGSNFTLKIRSTKLEDSAMYFCASSVEARRGYAFGSGTRLTVV.

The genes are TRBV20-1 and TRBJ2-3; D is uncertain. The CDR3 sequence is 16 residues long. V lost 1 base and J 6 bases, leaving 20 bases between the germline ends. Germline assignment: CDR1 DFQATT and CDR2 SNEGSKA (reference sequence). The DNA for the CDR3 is TGCAGTGCTAGAGGGTTGGATAGAACGGGTGGTGATACGCAGTATTTT. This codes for CSARGLDRTGGDTQYF.

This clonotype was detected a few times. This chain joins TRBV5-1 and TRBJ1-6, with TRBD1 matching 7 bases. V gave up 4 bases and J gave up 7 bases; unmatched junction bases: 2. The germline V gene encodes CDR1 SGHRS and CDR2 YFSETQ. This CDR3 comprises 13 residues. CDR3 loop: CASSTGQNSPLHF. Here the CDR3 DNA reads TGCGCCAGCAGCACGGGACAGAATTCACCCCTCCACTTT.

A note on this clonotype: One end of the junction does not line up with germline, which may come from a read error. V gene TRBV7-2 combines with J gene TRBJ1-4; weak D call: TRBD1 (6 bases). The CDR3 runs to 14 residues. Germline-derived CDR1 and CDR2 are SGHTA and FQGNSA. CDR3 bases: TGTGCCAGCAGCATCGGGACACCTAATAAAAAACTGTTTTTT. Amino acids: CASSIGTPNKKLFF.

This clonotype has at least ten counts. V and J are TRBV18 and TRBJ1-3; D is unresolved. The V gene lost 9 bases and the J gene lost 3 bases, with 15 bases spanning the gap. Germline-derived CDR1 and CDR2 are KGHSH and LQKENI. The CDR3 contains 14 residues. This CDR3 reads CASTTADFGNTIYF. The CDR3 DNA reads TGTGCCAGTACCACGGCGGACTTTGGAAACACCATATATTTT.